This TCR beta chain was recovered during a study of metastatic and nonmetastatic thyroid tumors (dated by TCRdb to about 2020). With respect to the entire study: Repertoires were compared across peripheral blood and tumor or nodule tissue samples from malignant and benign thyroid patients.

For CDR1 and CDR2, the germline V gene (reference sequence) lists SGHKS and YYEKEE. V loses 2 bases of germline sequence and J loses 4 bases, and the interval between the two ends is 13 bases. The CDR3 holds 14 amino acids from the cysteine to the phenylalanine. Only the CDR3 DNA stays, 42 bases, in frame from base 1. What the study reported, not specific to this receptor: TCR beta diversity was reported as significantly higher in malignant tumors than in benign nodules, in both blood and tumor samples.

Receptor amplification or capture employed PCR. TCRdb records Illumina HiSeq 4000 as the sequencer. High-throughput sequencing was used to profile the TCR beta-chain CDR3 region of each patient. The published analysis was carried out like this. A classifier to discriminate distant-metastatic papillary thyroid cancer patients was built from CDR3 differences across clinicopathological groups. Repertoire diversity was assessed with the Shannon index, and tumor-blood repertoire similarity with the Morisita-Horn index. TCRdb reran the public reads through fastp at Q25 and MiXCR, keeping productive beta chains. V and J calls and clone size were set by TCRdb, not the authors. In all, the sample holds 30,000 or so clones, and around 25% of those were seen once. The ten largest clonotypes hold about 10% of the sample. No treatment had been received by any patient before thyroid surgery. The study retrospectively analysed patient clinical samples collected from about 2012 to 2018 using T-cell receptor beta sequencing.

As regards this clone: Its specific antigen is unknown. No base-level quality is on record; no much larger clone is a single base apart.

The sequence was obtained from a female donor with papillary thyroid cancer or a benign thyroid nodule (not recorded which). Some clones in this sample may be carry-over from other donors' samples. Sequencing used blood. The receptor chain draws on TRBV5-5 and TRBJ2-7, with a tentative D gene TRBD1 over 5 matching bases. The DNA sequence is as follows: TGTGCCAGCAGCTTCCAAAGGACAACGTACGAGCAGTACTTC. Translated, this gives CASSFQRTTYEQYF.